The entry below describes one TCR beta chain. Read coverage stops 3 residues before the CDR3 terminus; the germline J gene supplies the remainder. The data stem from a study of Tregs in tolerant kidney transplant recipients. Sequencing used immunoSEQ multiplex PCR; TCRdb keeps in-frame clones, though not all of them. The clone table shows approximately 35,000 clones, with the ten largest holding about 8%. Between the trimmed V and J ends, which lost 0 bases and 1 base, there was a span of 11 bases. Per the germline V gene, CDR1 is SGHDT and CDR2 is YYEEEE. CDR3 size: 15 residues. Sequencing used CD8+ T cells from blood, obtained before the transplant. The rearrangement links TRBV5-6 to TRBJ2-7; tentative D call: TRBD2 (5 bases). The sequence derives from a human donor who received a combined kidney and bone marrow transplant. The sequenced part of the CDR3 DNA is TGTGCCAGCAGCTTGGGACCTAGCATTTCCTACGAG. The encoded protein is CASSLGPSISYE. The entire CDR3 is CASSLGPSISYEQYF.